This T cell receptor (beta chain) is from a study of blood T cell repertoires in COVID-19. This clone was seen just once. The CDR3 runs 15 residues. V shed 5 bases and J shed 0 bases, with 11 bases lying between them. Germline V gene sequence: CDR1 MNHEY, CDR2 SVGAGI. TCRdb keeps only in-frame clones here, not all; method: immunoSEQ multiplex PCR. The data contain about 120,000 clones, about 70% of them seen just once; the ten biggest clones take up roughly 5.5%. The chain joins TRBV6-5 to TRBJ1-3; no clear D. Source material: peripheral blood. This sequence originates from a man aged 55 to 70 with acute or convalescent COVID-19. The CDR3 loop is CASSLERVSGNTIYF. The CDR3 DNA reads as TGTGCCAGCAGTCTTGAACGGGTCTCTGGAAACACCATATATTTT.